This entry lists 25 T cell receptor beta chains sequenced from one sample in a study of blood T cell repertoires in COVID-19. Here immunoSEQ multiplex PCR was the method, and the copy in TCRdb shows in-frame clones only, minus some. The profile shows some 240,000 clones, 90% of them singletons. The sequencing sample was made of peripheral blood. Receptor source: a woman aged 55-69 years with COVID-19, enrolled during active disease.

V and J are TRBV21-1 and TRBJ2-7; the table's TRBD2 call for D was not verified on the DNA. TRBV21-1 is labeled a pseudogene. This CDR3 is built from 16 residues. CDR3 DNA sequence: TGTGCCAGCAGCAAAGTTGGGGGGGGGCCGTCCTACGAGCAGTACTTC. As protein: CASSKVGGGPSYEQYF.

The chain links TRBV18 to TRBJ1-1; D is ambiguous. Trimming took 2 bases from V and 6 from J, leaving 16 bases between them. There are 15 residues in the CDR3. Germline V gene data show CDR1 as KGHSH and CDR2 as LQKENI. The CDR3: CASSPSVVGASEAFF. The CDR3 nucleotides read TGTGCCAGCTCACCAAGCGTGGTTGGAGCGTCTGAAGCTTTCTTT.

V is TRBV19 and J is TRBJ2-3; D might be TRBD2 (5 bases). The CDR3 runs to 16 residues. V lost 4 bases to trimming and J lost 3 bases, with 17 bases between them. CDR1 is LNHDA and CDR2 is SQIVND in the germline V gene (reference sequence). The CDR3 coding sequence is TGTGCCAGTAGTACCCAGTTCGGGGAAGGAACAGATACGCAGTATTTT. It encodes CASSTQFGEGTDTQYF.

The chain has TRBV7-9 and TRBJ2-6; TRBD1 matches 7 bases. The trim removed 8 bases at V and 3 bases at J, leaving 7 bases unmatched. The germline gives CDR1 SEHNR, CDR2 FQNEAQ (reference sequence). The CDR3 has 15 residues. The CDR3 is CASRPTGIGANVLTF. The CDR3 region has the DNA TGTGCCAGCCGCCCGACAGGGATTGGGGCCAACGTCCTGACTTTC.

This chain joins TRBV7-2 and TRBJ1-2; possible D gene TRBD1, 6 bases. V dropped 5 bases and J dropped 4 bases, with 17 bases sitting between them. Germline V lookup: CDR1 SGHTA, CDR2 FQGNSA. The CDR3 consists of 15 residues. CDR3 sequence: CASSPGHGGFYGYTF. CDR3 sequence (DNA): TGTGCCAGCAGCCCGGGACACGGGGGGTTCTATGGCTACACCTTC.

The chain couples TRBV18 to TRBJ1-5; no clear D gene. Germline V lookup: CDR1 KGHSH, CDR2 LQKENI. V gave up 4 bases and J gave up 4 bases, with 14 bases separating them. This CDR3 is built from 15 residues. As DNA, the CDR3 is TGTGCCAGCTCACTCCTGGCCGGAGAAAATCAGCCCCAGCATTTT. Translation: CASSLLAGENQPQHF.

The genes are TRBV10-3 and TRBJ1-6, with D possibly TRBD1 on 6 matching bases. The CDR3 has 12 amino acids. Germline CDR1 is ENHRY and CDR2 is SYGVKD. V was pared by 11 bases and J by 10 bases, with 15 bases between. CDR3 in DNA: TGTGCCGCACAGGGTCAAGACTCACCCCTCCACTTT. Its protein is CAAQGQDSPLHF.

The J gene is TRBJ2-2, the V gene TRBV5-1; TRBD1 aligns across 7 bases. Germline lookup yields CDR1 SGHRS and CDR2 YFSETQ. This CDR3 region has 16 residues. V lost 4 bases and J lost 2; bases outside the gene matches: 8. DNA for the CDR3: TGCGCCAGCAGCCGATCGGGACAGCTAAACACCGGGGAGCTGTTTTTT. This sequence encodes CASSRSGQLNTGELFF.

V gene TRBV12-3 or TRBV12-4 combines with J gene TRBJ1-5; D uncertain. The CDR3 extends over 12 amino acids. The V gene lost 6 bases and the J gene lost 10 bases, with 13 bases spanning the gap. The DNA of the CDR3 is TGTGCCAGCAGCCCTCTTGGTGGCCCCCAGCATTTT. Encoded protein: CASSPLGGPQHF.

The chain has TRBV14 and TRBJ1-1; D is perhaps TRBD1 (6 bases). Germline loops: CDR1 SGHDN, CDR2 FVKESK. V dropped 2 bases and J dropped 8 bases, with 12 bases sitting between them. The CDR3 contains 13 residues. In nucleotides, the CDR3 is TGTGCCAGCAGCCAAACTAGGGGGGGAGAAGCTTTCTTT. It is translated as CASSQTRGGEAFF.

The chain combines TRBV5-4 with TRBJ1-3, with 7 bases aligning to TRBD1. Germline V gene lookup returns CDR1 SGHNT and CDR2 YYREEE (reference sequence). The length of the CDR3 is 15 residues. Trimming took 3 bases from V and 4 from J; bases not matched to a gene: 7. CDR3: CASSSKTGLGNTIYF. The CDR3 region has the DNA TGTGCCAGCAGCTCAAAGACAGGGCTAGGAAACACCATATATTTT.

The V gene is TRBV7-2, the J gene TRBJ1-2; 8 nucleotides align to TRBD1. The CDR3 is 17 residues long. CDR1 SGHTA and CDR2 FQGNSA come from the germline V gene. Losses at the gene ends were 1 base for V and 5 bases for J; bases not matched to a gene: 12. The CDR3 coding sequence is TGTGCCAGCAGCTTAGGGCGACAGGGGATGGGTGGTTATGGCTACACCTTC. Its protein product is CASSLGRQGMGGYGYTF.

V and J are TRBV19 and TRBJ1-2; 8 nucleotides agree with TRBD1. Germline loops: CDR1 LNHDA, CDR2 SQIVND (reference sequence). The CDR3 is 14 amino acids. Trimming cost V 8 bases and J 4 bases; bases outside gene matches: 9. CDR3 amino acids: CASGRQGSTYGYTF. DNA of the CDR3: TGTGCCAGTGGGCGACAGGGGTCCACCTATGGCTACACCTTC.

The chain employs TRBV7-2 and TRBJ2-7; D may be TRBD1 (6 bases). The V end lost 2 bases, the J end lost 5 bases, and 13 bases lay between the germline ends. The CDR3 is 14 residues long. The V gene's germline CDR1 is SGHTA and CDR2 FQGNSA. CDR3 coding DNA: TGTGCCAGCAGCTTAAGGGGCAGGGGAGACGAGCAGTACTTC. Amino acids: CASSLRGRGDEQYF.

J is TRBJ1-3 and V is TRBV5-1, with TRBD1 matching over 10 bases. Germline V gene sequence: CDR1 SGHRS, CDR2 YFSETQ. This CDR3 is built from 18 residues. The trim removed 0 bases at V and 0 bases at J, leaving 6 bases unmatched. The chain's CDR3 is CASSLGLRTGGSGNTIYF. The CDR3 coding sequence is TGCGCCAGCAGCTTGGGACTCAGGACAGGGGGCTCTGGAAACACCATATATTTT.

The V gene is TRBV11-3, the J gene TRBJ2-7; 8 positions agree with TRBD2. Germline loops: CDR1 SGHNT, CDR2 YENEEA. J was trimmed by 6 bases and V by 5 bases; bases with no gene match: 3. CDR3 size: 12 residues. The CDR3 DNA is TGTGCCAGCAGCATCGGGGGGGTCGAGCAGTACTTC. This encodes CASSIGGVEQYF.

The V and J genes are TRBV3-1 (or the pseudogene TRBV3-2) and TRBJ2-7; TRBD1 is a possible D gene (6 bases). The CDR3 covers 12 residues. Trimming stripped 1 base from V and 6 bases from J, with 7 bases between. The germline V gene has CDR1 LGHDT and CDR2 YNNKEL (reference sequence). The CDR3 loop reads CASSQVGGEQYF. The CDR3 bases are TGTGCCAGCAGCCAAGTAGGGGGCGAGCAGTACTTC.

The rearrangement links TRBV29-1 to TRBJ1-1; unclear D gene. Germline CDR1 SQVTM, CDR2 ANQGSEA. Trimming cost V 4 bases and J 2 bases, with 5 bases left between them. This CDR3 contains 11 residues. CDR3 bases: TGCAGCGTTGCTTTAAACACTGAAGCTTTCTTT. This codes for CSVALNTEAFF.

V usage is TRBV5-4 and J usage is TRBJ2-7; 11 bases are shared with TRBD1. There are 14 residues in the CDR3. Germline trimming cut 3 bases from V and 4 bases from J; bases unmatched to any gene: 3. CDR1 SGHNT and CDR2 YYREEE come from the germline V gene (reference sequence). CDR3 coding DNA: TGTGCCAGCAGCTGGGGACAGGGGGAATACGAGCAGTACTTC. As protein: CASSWGQGEYEQYF. Variable domain in full (rest from reference TRBV5-4 and TRBJ2-7): ETGVTQSPTHLIKTRGQQVTLRCSSQSGHNTVSWYQQALGQGPQFIFQYYREEENGRGNFPPRFSGLQFPNYSSELNVNALELDDSALYLCASSWGQGEYEQYFGPGTRLTVT.

This chain joins TRBV25-1 and TRBJ1-2, with D hard to call. Germline V gene lookup returns CDR1 MGHDK and CDR2 SYGVNS. The CDR3 totals 14 residues. Trimming shortened V by 1 base and J by 6 bases, and 12 bases separated the two germline ends. CDR3 region: CASSELASQDGYTF. CDR3 sequence (DNA): TGTGCCAGCAGTGAATTGGCCAGCCAGGATGGCTACACCTTC.

The CDR3 spells CASRRQQGTGATGELFF. The CDR3 DNA reads as TGTGCCAGCAGACGACAACAGGGAACTGGAGCCACCGGGGAGCTGTTTTTT. The chain has TRBV6-6 and TRBJ2-2, with D possibly matching TRBD1 (6 bases). The CDR3 runs to 17 residues. Germline V CDR1 and CDR2: MNHNY, SVGAGI (reference sequence). V was cut by 6 bases and J by 4 bases, with 21 bases left in between.

This chain links TRBV7-8 with TRBJ2-7; 7 bases line up with TRBD2. In germline, CDR1 is SGHVS, CDR2 FQNEAQ. This CDR3 is built from 14 residues. The trim removed 3 bases at V and 4 bases at J, leaving 6 bases unmatched. The CDR3, as DNA: TGTGCCAGCAGCTTGACCGGGACTAAATACGAGCAGTACTTC. Protein product: CASSLTGTKYEQYF.

The rearrangement links TRBV5-1 to TRBJ1-2, with 7 bases fitting TRBD1. The CDR3 contains 16 residues. CDR1 SGHRS and CDR2 YFSETQ come from the germline V gene. The V and J ends lost 4 bases and 0 bases, in that order; junction bases with no gene match: 9. CDR3 nucleotides: TGCGCCAGCAGCCCCGGGACAGCGGAAGCTAACTATGGCTACACCTTC. It translates to CASSPGTAEANYGYTF.

V gene TRBV13 combines with J gene TRBJ2-1; weak D call: TRBD2 (6 bases). The CDR3 spans 16 residues. The germline CDR1 and CDR2 sequences are PRHDT and FYEKMQ (reference sequence). Trimming removed 3 bases at V and 0 bases at J, with 12 bases between. The CDR3 spells CASSFGGALSYNEQFF. CDR3 coding DNA: TGTGCCAGCAGCTTTGGAGGGGCTCTCTCCTACAATGAGCAGTTCTTC.

This rearrangement joins TRBV20-1 to TRBJ1-2, with 9 positions matching TRBD1. V lost 3 bases and J lost 1; bases outside the gene matches: 3. CDR3 length: 14 amino acids. Germline CDR1 is DFQATT and CDR2 is SNEGSKA (reference sequence). CDR3 protein: CSASGTGNNYGYTF. The CDR3, as DNA: TGCAGTGCTAGTGGGACAGGGAATAACTATGGCTACACCTTC.